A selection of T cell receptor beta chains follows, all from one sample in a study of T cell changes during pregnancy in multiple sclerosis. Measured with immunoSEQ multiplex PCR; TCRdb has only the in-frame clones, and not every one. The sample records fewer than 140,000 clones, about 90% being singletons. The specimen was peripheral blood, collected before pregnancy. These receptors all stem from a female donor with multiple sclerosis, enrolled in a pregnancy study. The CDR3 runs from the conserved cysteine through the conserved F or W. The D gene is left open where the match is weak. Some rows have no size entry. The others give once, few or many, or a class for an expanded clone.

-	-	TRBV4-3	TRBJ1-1	CASSQEGRVLTEAFF	TGCGCCAGCAGCCAAGAGGGCAGGGTACTCACTGAAGCTTTCTTT
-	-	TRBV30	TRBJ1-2	CAWWRDLGGYGYTF	TGTGCCTGGTGGCGGGACTTAGGCGGCTATGGCTACACCTTC
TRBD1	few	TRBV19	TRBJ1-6	CASSNRDRVNSPLHF	TGTGCCAGTAGTAACCGGGACAGGGTGAATTCACCCCTCCACTTT
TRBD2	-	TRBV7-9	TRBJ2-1	CASSRTSGSYNEQFF	TGTGCCAGCAGCCGGACTAGCGGGAGCTACAATGAGCAGTTCTTC
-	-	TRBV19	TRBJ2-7	CASSIGGPKGRYEQYF	TGTGCCAGTAGTATAGGGGGCCCAAAGGGCCGCTACGAGCAGTACTTC
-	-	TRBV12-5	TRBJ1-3	CASGLDSGNTIYF	TGTGCTAGTGGTTTGGACAGTGGAAACACCATATATTTT
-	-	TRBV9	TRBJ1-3	CASSTGHNSGNTIYF	TGTGCCAGCAGCACGGGACATAACTCTGGAAACACCATATATTTT
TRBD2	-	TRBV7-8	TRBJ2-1	CASSFPLAGRGNEQFF	TGTGCCAGCAGCTTCCCACTAGCGGGAAGGGGCAATGAGCAGTTCTTC
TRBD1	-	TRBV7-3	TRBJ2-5	CASSPDRFGAQYF	TGTGCCAGCAGCCCGGACAGGTTTGGGGCCCAGTACTTC
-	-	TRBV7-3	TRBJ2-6	CASSLTSSGANVLTF	TGTGCCAGCAGCTTAACCTCCTCTGGGGCCAACGTCCTGACTTTC
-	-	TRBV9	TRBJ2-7	CASSVTGTSSYEQYF	TGTGCCAGCAGCGTTACCGGGACTTCCTCGTACGAGCAGTACTTC